The 19 T cell receptor beta chains presented below share a single source sample, sequenced in a study of cytomegalovirus exposure and HLA in healthy donors. Researchers ran the PCR with 60 Vbeta and 13 Jbeta primers. Produced via immunoSEQ multiplex PCR; TCRdb's table is partial and in-frame only. The profile shows 140,000 to 150,000 clones, 78% of them singletons. Sequencing used PBMCs. The receptors were gathered from a female donor in good health and CMV-seronegative.

The chain links TRBV5-1 to TRBJ2-7, with 8 bases identical to TRBD2. The length of the CDR3 is 14 residues. J was trimmed by 2 bases and V by 3 bases; bases with no gene match: 4. Germline-derived CDR1 and CDR2 are SGHRS and YFSETQ. The CDR3 sequence: CASSSTGGAYEQYF. As DNA, the CDR3 is TGCGCCAGCAGCTCCACCGGGGGGGCCTACGAGCAGTACTTC.

This chain uses TRBV27 with TRBJ2-1; no reliable D call. V was trimmed by 6 bases and J by 3 bases, leaving 15 bases between them. The CDR3 runs to 15 residues. Germline V CDR1 and CDR2: MNHEY, SMNVEV (reference sequence). The DNA of the CDR3 is TGTGCCAGCAGGATGAGACTTGACCACTACAATGAGCAGTTCTTC. Amino acid sequence: CASRMRLDHYNEQFF.

This clone was detected only a few times. The V and J genes are TRBV4-2 and TRBJ1-2; D unresolved. V lost 0 bases, J lost 8 bases, and 19 bases lay in between. CDR3 length: 16 amino acids. Germline loops: CDR1 LGHNA, CDR2 YNFKEQ. DNA for the CDR3: TGTGCCAGCAGCCAAGATGGGTGGATTCCGGGAGAAGGCTACACCTTC. Protein product: CASSQDGWIPGEGYTF.

This clone was detected only once. J is TRBJ1-1 and V is TRBV5-3, with 9 bases fitting TRBD1. TRBV5-3 is identified as an open reading frame with a role that is uncertain. The V segment lost 4 bases and the J segment 1 base; nucleotides outside the gene matches: 14. CDR3 length: 18 amino acids. Written as DNA, the CDR3 is TGTGCCAGAAGCCAAGATGAGGACAGGGGAGGGGGGAACACTGAAGCTTTCTTT. This translates into CARSQDEDRGGGNTEAFF.

The rearrangement uses TRBV18 and TRBJ1-5; TRBD1 matches 8 bases. V lost 2 bases and J lost 8; bases outside the gene matches: 8. CDR1 and CDR2 from the germline V gene are KGHSH and LQKENI. The CDR3 is 15 residues long. DNA for the CDR3: TGTGCCAGCTCACCAATGGGCAGGGGGCAAGAGCCCCAGCATTTT. It is translated as CASSPMGRGQEPQHF.

The rearrangement links TRBV19 to TRBJ2-7; maybe TRBD2 (5 bases). Germline CDR1 reads LNHDA; CDR2 reads SQIVND (reference sequence). Trimming took off 6 bases at V and 0 bases at J, with 24 bases between the two ends. CDR3 length: 18 residues. CDR3 loop: CASRLWEWALASSYEQYF. CDR3 DNA: TGTGCCAGTAGGCTTTGGGAGTGGGCCTTGGCGAGCTCCTACGAGCAGTACTTC. Supplemented by reference TRBV19 and TRBJ2-7, the full variable domain reads DGGITQSPKYLFRKEGQNVTLSCEQNLNHDAMYWYRQDPGQGLRLIYYSQIVNDFQKGDIAEGYSVSREKKESFPLTVTSAQKNPTAFYLCASRLWEWALASSYEQYFGPGTRLTVT.

V gene TRBV6-5 combines with J gene TRBJ2-3, with 10 nucleotides matching TRBD2. The CDR3 sequence is 15 residues long. The J segment lost 3 bases and the V segment lost 5 bases, leaving 5 bases of the junction unmatched. Germline assignment: CDR1 MNHEY and CDR2 SVGAGI. Written as DNA, the CDR3 is TGTGCCAGCAGTCCGCTAGCGGGAGTGACAGATACGCAGTATTTT. Amino acids: CASSPLAGVTDTQYF.

V gene TRBV30 combines with J gene TRBJ2-3; D unclear. This CDR3 comprises 10 residues. The germline V and J ends were trimmed by 6 bases and 6 bases, with 7 bases remaining between them. Germline V lookup: CDR1 GTSNPN, CDR2 SVGIG (reference sequence). The CDR3 DNA sequence: TGTGCCTGCCTTGGCGATACGCAGTATTTT. It translates to CACLGDTQYF.

J is TRBJ1-1 and V is TRBV9; D remains ambiguous. V lost 0 bases, J lost 0 bases, and 6 bases lay in between. Germline CDR1 reads SGDLS; CDR2 reads YYNGEE. The CDR3 contains 14 residues. The CDR3 sequence: CASSVGAMNTEAFF. CDR3 DNA sequence: TGTGCCAGCAGCGTAGGGGCAATGAACACTGAAGCTTTCTTT.

J is TRBJ2-7 and V is TRBV30; 9 bases are a match to TRBD2. CDR3 size: 12 residues. V gave up 6 bases and J gave up 7 bases; unmatched junction bases: 7. CDR1 and CDR2 from the germline V gene are GTSNPN and SVGIG (reference sequence). The CDR3 loop reads CACLAGRQEQYF. The CDR3 DNA reads as TGTGCCTGCCTAGCGGGACGTCAGGAGCAGTACTTC.

The rearrangement joins TRBV28 to TRBJ1-2; 7 bases are shared with TRBD1. Germline assignment: CDR1 MDHEN and CDR2 SYDVKM. V lost 6 bases and J lost 2; bases outside the gene matches: 6. The CDR3 spans 14 residues. CDR3 coding DNA: TGTGCCAGCAGCCCCGGGACAGAAAACTATGGCTACACCTTC. Residues: CASSPGTENYGYTF.

This clone was detected a few times. The chain couples TRBV5-1 to TRBJ1-2; TRBD1 matches at 9 bases. Germline lookup yields CDR1 SGHRS and CDR2 YFSETQ. With V trimmed by 0 bases and J by 4 bases, 4 bases remained unmatched. The length of the CDR3 is 15 residues. CDR3 bases: TGCGCCAGCAGCTTGGGAATGGGACAGGGCTATGGCTACACCTTC. This translates into CASSLGMGQGYGYTF.

In regard to this clone: Mismatch with germline at one junction end may stem from a read error. This chain connects TRBV6-1 to TRBJ1-2; D is ambiguous. Per germline, CDR1 MNHNS and CDR2 SASEGT. This CDR3 has 13 residues. CDR3 amino acids: CASSLSGDNGYPF. The DNA of the CDR3 is TGTGCCAGCAGTTTGTCCGGGGATAATGGCTACCCCTTC.

V usage is TRBV28 and J usage is TRBJ1-1, with TRBD1 identical over 7 bases. The trim removed 3 bases at V and 8 bases at J, leaving 21 bases unmatched. The germline CDR1 and CDR2 sequences are MDHEN and SYDVKM. The CDR3 has 18 residues. This CDR3 reads CASSLLFGRGAATIEAFF. DNA for the CDR3: TGTGCCAGCAGTTTGTTGTTCGGCAGGGGGGCAGCCACGATAGAAGCTTTCTTT.

The chain recombines TRBV6-4 with TRBJ1-1, with D hard to call. The CDR3 totals 14 residues. The germline V gene has CDR1 MRHNA and CDR2 SNTAGT. V lost 6 bases and J 6 bases, leaving 17 bases between the germline ends. The DNA of the CDR3 is TGTGCCAGCAGCATGACATGGCAGAGCCCTGAAGCTTTCTTT. This codes for CASSMTWQSPEAFF.

The chain recombines TRBV7-3 with TRBJ2-3; 7 nucleotides match TRBD2. Germline loops: CDR1 SGHTA, CDR2 FQGTGA. Unmatched junction bases numbered 13, after V lost 5 bases and J lost 2 bases. The CDR3 length is 17 residues. CDR3 amino acids: CASSRKPTSGITDTQYF. The DNA of the CDR3 is TGTGCCAGCAGCCGAAAACCAACAAGCGGGATCACAGATACGCAGTATTTT.

The gene calls are TRBV5-1 and TRBJ2-7; TRBD1 aligns across 7 bases. Trimming cost V 0 bases and J 3 bases; bases outside gene matches: 3. Germline V gene lookup returns CDR1 SGHRS and CDR2 YFSETQ. This CDR3 spans 14 amino acids. The CDR3 here is CASSLDRGFYEQYF. The CDR3 coding sequence is TGCGCCAGCAGCTTGGACAGGGGCTTCTACGAGCAGTACTTC. Drawing the rest from reference TRBV5-1 and TRBJ2-7, the complete variable domain is KAGVTQTPRYLIKTRGQQVTLSCSPISGHRSVSWYQQTPGQGLQFLFEYFSETQRNKGNFPGRFSGRQFSNSRSEMNVSTLELGDSALYLCASSLDRGFYEQYFGPGTRLTVT.

The genes are TRBV5-6 and TRBJ1-1, with a tentative D call TRBD1 (5 bases). The CDR3 is made up of 12 amino acids. The germline V gene encodes CDR1 SGHDT and CDR2 YYEEEE. Trimming took off 3 bases at V and 11 bases at J, with 14 bases between the two ends. The CDR3 coding sequence is TGTGCCAGCAGCTCTCGGTCGGGGGTTGCTTTCTTT. This encodes CASSSRSGVAFF.

The chain couples TRBV2 to TRBJ2-7; 9 nucleotides line up with TRBD1. Unmatched junction bases numbered 8, after V lost 6 bases and J lost 2 bases. The CDR3 sequence is 15 residues long. CDR1 is SNHLY, CDR2 FYNNEI, per germline. This chain's CDR3 is CASSTGRTGAYEQYF. CDR3 DNA: TGTGCCAGCAGCACTGGGAGGACAGGGGCCTACGAGCAGTACTTC.